This TCR beta chain is drawn from a study of T cells expressing NK-cell markers. Study details: Seven donors tested HCMV-seropositive and one tested seronegative among the eight sequenced.

As concerns this clonotype: The antigen is not known.

Whole-study results and caveats: Unclear, still, was the HCMV specificity of the expanded NKG2C+ T cell clones. These clonotypes additionally ranked first within the CD3+CD56-NKG2C+ fraction of four donors.

The CDR3 loop spans 15 amino acids. Germline V gene data show CDR1 as SQVTM and CDR2 as ANQGSEA. TCRdb re-analyzed the 5' RACE reads; it lists each CDR3 protein once, without DNA. Across about 540,000 distinct CDR3 sequences, the top ten clones capture around 4% of the sample. The clonotype was recovered from a man aged 18 to 35 in good health. The sample was blood T cells: a sorted CD56 or NKG2C T cell subset, CD4+ or CD8+ T cells, or bulk PBMC T cells (not recorded which). V usage is TRBV29-1 and J usage is TRBJ1-1; TCRdb picks TRBD1, but there is no DNA to check that call. This chain's CDR3 is CSVEAGQGVGTEAFF.